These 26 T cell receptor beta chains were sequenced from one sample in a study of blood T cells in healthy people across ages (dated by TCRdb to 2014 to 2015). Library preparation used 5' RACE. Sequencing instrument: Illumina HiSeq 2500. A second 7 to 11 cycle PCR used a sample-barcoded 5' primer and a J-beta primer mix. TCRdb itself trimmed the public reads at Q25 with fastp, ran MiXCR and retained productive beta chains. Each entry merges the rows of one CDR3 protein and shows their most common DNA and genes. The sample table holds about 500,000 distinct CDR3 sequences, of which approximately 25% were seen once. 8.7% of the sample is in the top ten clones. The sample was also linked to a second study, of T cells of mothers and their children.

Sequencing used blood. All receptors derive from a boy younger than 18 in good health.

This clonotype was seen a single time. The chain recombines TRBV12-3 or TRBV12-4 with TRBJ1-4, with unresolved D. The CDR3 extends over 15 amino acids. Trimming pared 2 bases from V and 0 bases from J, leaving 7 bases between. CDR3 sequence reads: CASSLFGSTNEKLFF. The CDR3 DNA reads TGTGCCAGCAGTTTATTTGGGTCAACTAATGAAAAACTGTTTTTT.

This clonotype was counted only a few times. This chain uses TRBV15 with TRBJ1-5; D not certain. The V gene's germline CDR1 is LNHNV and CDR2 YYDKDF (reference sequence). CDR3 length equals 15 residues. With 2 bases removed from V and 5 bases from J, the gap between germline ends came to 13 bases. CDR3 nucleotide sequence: TGTGCCACCAGCAGACCCCCCGTTCGGGATCAGCCCCAGCATTTT. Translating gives CATSRPPVRDQPQHF.

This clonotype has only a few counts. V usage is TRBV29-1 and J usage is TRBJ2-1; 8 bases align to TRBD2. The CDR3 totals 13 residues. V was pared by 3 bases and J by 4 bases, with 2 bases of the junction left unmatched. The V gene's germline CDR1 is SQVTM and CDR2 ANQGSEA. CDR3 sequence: CSVELAGYNEQFF. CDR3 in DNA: TGCAGCGTTGAGTTAGCGGGGTACAATGAGCAGTTCTTC.

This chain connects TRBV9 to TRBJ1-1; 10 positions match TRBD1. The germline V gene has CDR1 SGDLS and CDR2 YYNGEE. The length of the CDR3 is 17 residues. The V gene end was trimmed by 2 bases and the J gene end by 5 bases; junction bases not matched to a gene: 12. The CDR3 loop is CASSVGQGVGRATEAFF. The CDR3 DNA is TGTGCCAGCAGCGTCGGACAGGGGGTCGGTCGTGCGACTGAAGCTTTCTTT.

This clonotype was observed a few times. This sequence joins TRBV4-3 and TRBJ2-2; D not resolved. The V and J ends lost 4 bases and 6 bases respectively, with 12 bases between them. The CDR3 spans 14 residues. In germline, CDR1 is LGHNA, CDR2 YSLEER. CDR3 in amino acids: CASSRPGGAGELFF. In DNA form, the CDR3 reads TGCGCCAGCAGCCGGCCGGGTGGGGCCGGGGAGCTGTTTTTT.

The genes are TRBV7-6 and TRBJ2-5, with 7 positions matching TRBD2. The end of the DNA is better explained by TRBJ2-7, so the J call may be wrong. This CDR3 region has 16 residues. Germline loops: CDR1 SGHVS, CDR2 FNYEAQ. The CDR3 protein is CASSLAPGGSSYEQYF. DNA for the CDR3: TGTGCCAGCAGCTTAGCCCCGGGAGGTAGCTCCTACGAGCAGTACTTC.

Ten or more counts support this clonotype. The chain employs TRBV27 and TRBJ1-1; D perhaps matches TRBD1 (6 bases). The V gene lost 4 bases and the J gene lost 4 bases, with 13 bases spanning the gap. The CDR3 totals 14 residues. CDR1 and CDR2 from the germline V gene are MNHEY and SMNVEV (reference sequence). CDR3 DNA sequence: TGTGCCAGCAGTTCCAGGGGAGGTGGCACTGAAGCTTTCTTT. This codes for CASSSRGGGTEAFF.

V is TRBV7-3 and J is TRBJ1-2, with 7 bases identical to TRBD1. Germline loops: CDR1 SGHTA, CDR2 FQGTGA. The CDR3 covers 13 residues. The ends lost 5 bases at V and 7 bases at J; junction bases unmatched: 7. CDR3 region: CASSATGVGGYTF. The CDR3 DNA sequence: TGTGCCAGCAGCGCCACAGGGGTAGGTGGCTACACCTTC.

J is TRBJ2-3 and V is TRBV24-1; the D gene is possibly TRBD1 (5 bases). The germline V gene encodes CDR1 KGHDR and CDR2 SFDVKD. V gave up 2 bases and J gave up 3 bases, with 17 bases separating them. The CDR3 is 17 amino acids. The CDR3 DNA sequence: TGTGCCACCAGTGATTCACCAGGGTTTGTTTTTACAGATACGCAGTATTTT. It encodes CATSDSPGFVFTDTQYF.

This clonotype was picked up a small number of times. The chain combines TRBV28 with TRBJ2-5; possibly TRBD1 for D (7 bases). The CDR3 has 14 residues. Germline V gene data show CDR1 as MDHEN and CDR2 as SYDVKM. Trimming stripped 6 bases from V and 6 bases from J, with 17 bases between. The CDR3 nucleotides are TGTGCCAGCAGCCCAATCAGGGGGGAGAAGACCCAGTACTTC. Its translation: CASSPIRGEKTQYF.

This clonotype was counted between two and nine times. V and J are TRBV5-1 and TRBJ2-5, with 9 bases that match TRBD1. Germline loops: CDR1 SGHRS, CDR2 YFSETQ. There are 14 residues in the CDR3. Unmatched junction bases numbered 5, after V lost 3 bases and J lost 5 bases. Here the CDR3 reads CASSWTGEGETQYF. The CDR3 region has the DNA TGCGCCAGCAGCTGGACAGGGGAGGGGGAGACCCAGTACTTC.

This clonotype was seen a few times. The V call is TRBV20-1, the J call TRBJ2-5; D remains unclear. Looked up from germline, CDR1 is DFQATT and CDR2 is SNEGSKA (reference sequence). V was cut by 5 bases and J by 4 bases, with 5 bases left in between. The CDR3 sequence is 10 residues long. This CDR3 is CSAQVETQYF. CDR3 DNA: TGCAGTGCTCAGGTAGAGACCCAGTACTTC.

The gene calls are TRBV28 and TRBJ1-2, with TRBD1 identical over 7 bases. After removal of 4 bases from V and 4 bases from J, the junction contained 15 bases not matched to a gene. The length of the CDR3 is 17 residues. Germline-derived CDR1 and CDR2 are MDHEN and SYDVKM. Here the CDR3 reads CASSSLLSQGMTYGYTF. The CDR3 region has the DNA TGTGCCAGCAGTTCTTTACTGTCACAGGGGATGACCTATGGCTACACCTTC.

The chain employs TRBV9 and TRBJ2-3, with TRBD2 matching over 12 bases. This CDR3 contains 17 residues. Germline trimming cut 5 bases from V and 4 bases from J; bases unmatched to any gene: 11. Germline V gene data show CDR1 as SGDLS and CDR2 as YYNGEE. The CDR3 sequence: CASRAPLAGGDADTQYF. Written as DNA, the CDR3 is TGTGCCAGCAGGGCCCCACTAGCGGGAGGAGACGCAGATACGCAGTATTTT.

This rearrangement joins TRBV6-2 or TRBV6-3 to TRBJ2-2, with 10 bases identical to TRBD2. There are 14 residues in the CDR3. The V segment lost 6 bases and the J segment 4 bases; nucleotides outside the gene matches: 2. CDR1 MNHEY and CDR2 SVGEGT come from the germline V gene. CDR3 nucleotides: TGTGCCAGCAGGACTAGCGGGTCCACCGGGGAGCTGTTTTTT. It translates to CASRTSGSTGELFF.

The CDR3 region has the DNA TGCGCCAGCAGCCAGCTTAGGGGGGAGGCCTATGGCTACACCTTC. Translating gives CASSQLRGEAYGYTF. The V gene is TRBV4-3, the J gene TRBJ1-2; tentative D call: TRBD1 (6 bases). Trimming took 3 bases from V and 4 from J, leaving 15 bases between them. Germline V lookup: CDR1 LGHNA, CDR2 YSLEER. The CDR3 sequence is 15 residues long.

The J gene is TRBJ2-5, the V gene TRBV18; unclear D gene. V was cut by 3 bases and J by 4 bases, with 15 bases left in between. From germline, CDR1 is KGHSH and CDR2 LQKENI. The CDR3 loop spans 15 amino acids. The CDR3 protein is CASSPGLRSSETQYF. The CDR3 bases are TGTGCCAGCTCACCTGGGCTTCGATCATCAGAGACCCAGTACTTC.

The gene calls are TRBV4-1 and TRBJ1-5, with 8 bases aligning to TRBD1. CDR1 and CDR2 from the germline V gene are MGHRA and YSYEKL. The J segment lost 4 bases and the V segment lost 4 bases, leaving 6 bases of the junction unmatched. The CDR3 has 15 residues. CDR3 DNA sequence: TGCGCCAGCAGCCTTAGACAGGGGTGGAATCAGCCCCAGCATTTT. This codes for CASSLRQGWNQPQHF.

The chain's CDR3 is CASSYGGGLAKNIQYF. The CDR3 DNA reads as TGTGCCAGCAGTTACGGGGGAGGGTTAGCCAAAAACATTCAGTACTTC. The chain has TRBV6-5 and TRBJ2-4; 7 bases are a match to TRBD2. The CDR3 has 16 residues. The germline gives CDR1 MNHEY, CDR2 SVGAGI. The V and J ends lost 2 bases and 0 bases, in that order; junction bases with no gene match: 4.

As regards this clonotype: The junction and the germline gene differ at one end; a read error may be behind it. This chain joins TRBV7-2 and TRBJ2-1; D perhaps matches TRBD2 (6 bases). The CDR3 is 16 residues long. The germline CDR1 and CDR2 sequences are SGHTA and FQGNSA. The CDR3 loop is CACSLGVRGSYNEQFF. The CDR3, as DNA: TGTGCCTGCAGCTTAGGAGTGCGGGGTAGTTACAATGAGCAGTTCTTC.

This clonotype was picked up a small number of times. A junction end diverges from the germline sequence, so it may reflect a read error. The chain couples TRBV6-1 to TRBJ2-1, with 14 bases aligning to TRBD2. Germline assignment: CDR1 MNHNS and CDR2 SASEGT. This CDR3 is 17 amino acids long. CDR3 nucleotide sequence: TGTGCCAGCAGCAGACTAGCGGGAGGGGGCTCCTACAATGGGCAGTTCTTC. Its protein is CASSRLAGGGSYNGQFF.

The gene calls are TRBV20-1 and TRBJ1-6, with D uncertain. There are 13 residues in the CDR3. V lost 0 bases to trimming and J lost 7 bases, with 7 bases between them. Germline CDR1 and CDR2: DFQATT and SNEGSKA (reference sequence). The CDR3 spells CSARDDGNSPLHF. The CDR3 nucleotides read TGCAGTGCTAGAGATGACGGGAATTCACCCCTCCACTTT.

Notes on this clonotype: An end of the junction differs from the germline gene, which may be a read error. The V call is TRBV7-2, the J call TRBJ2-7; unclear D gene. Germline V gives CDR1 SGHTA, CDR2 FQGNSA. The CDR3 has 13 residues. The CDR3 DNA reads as TGTGCCAGCAGTCGGAGCGAAGGTCCGTTTCTATCCTTC. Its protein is CASSRSEGPFLSF.

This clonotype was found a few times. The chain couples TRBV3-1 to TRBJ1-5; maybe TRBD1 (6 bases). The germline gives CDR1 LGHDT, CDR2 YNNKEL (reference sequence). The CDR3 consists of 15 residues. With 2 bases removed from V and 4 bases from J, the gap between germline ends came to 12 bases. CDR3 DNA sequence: TGTGCCAGCAGCCAACGGGGGGCAGGGAATCAGCCCCAGCATTTT. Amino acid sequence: CASSQRGAGNQPQHF. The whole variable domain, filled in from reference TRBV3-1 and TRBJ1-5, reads DTAVSQTPKYLVTQMGNDKSIKCEQNLGHDTMYWYKQDSKKFLKIMFSYNNKELIINETVPNRFSPKSPDKAHLNLHINSLELGDSAVYFCASSQRGAGNQPQHFGDGTRLSIL.

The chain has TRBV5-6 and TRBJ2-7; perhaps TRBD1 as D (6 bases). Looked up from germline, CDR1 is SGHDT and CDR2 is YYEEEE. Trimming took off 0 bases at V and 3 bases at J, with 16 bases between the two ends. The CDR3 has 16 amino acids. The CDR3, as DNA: TGTGCCAGCAGCTTGGATATGGGCCACAGGGTCTACGAGCAGTACTTC. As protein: CASSLDMGHRVYEQYF. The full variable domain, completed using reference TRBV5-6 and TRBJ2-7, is DAGVTQSPTHLIKTRGQQVTLRCSPKSGHDTVSWYQQALGQGPQFIFQYYEEEERQRGNFPDRFSGHQFPNYSSELNVNALLLGDSALYLCASSLDMGHRVYEQYFGPGTRLTVT.

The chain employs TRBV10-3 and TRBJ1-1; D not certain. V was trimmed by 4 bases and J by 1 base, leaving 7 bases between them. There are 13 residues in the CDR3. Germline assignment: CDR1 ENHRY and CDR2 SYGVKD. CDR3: CAISGNWNTEAFF. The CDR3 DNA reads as TGTGCCATCAGTGGGAACTGGAACACTGAAGCTTTCTTT.